The TCR beta chain under discussion was sequenced for a study of T-cell memory formation after mild COVID-19 (dated by TCRdb to about 2021). Context from the whole study: TCR sequence clusters from the two donors were largely donor specific. In a couple of donors, T-cell clones that expanded and contracted after mild COVID-19 were followed by sequencing TCRalpha and TCRbeta repertoires longitudinally. Two young, previously healthy adult volunteers made up the cohort, one male and one female. Study-wide conclusions, independent of this receptor: Contracting CD4+ clones were located mainly in the CM and EM memory subsets, whereas CD8+ clones were found to be enriched in EMRA. The study included only a couple of mild cases, and larger cohorts that include severe cases with pre-infection samples were judged to be necessary. From day 15 to 85, contracting clones showed balanced CD4/CD8 phenotypes, whereas a second wave of clones that expanded from day 15 to 37 leaned towards CD4+. Whether the second-wave clones peaking on day 37 were SARS-CoV-2 specific was not confirmed. The detection of some responding clones in pre-infection memory suggests that pre-existing cross-reactive memory T cells joined the SARS-CoV-2 response.

This clonotype was seen many times. Which antigen it targets is not known. There are no base qualities to consult, and no much larger clone falls within one base. The sample was run on an Illumina NovaSeq 6000. TCRalpha and TCRbeta cDNA libraries were built by 5'RACE with constant-segment primers, adding sample barcodes and unique molecular identifiers. RNA was extracted from every sample with Trizol reagent. Libraries were amplified in two PCR steps, with a second sample barcode and Illumina TruSeq adapters added in the second step. Sequencing of libraries was performed on an Illumina NovaSeq with 2 x 150 bp paired-end reads. The original pipeline was this. With migec v1.2.7, reads were demultiplexed and then collapsed into UMI-guided consensus sequences. With mixcr v2.1.11, UMI consensuses were aligned to TRA and TRB V and J templates and assembled into clonotypes. Clonotypes were classified as expanded or contracted when called significant by both edgeR and NoisET, with noise models trained on biological replicates. For edgeR calls, the thresholds were a false discovery rate-adjusted p below 0.01 and a log2 fold-change of 1. As an exploratory analysis of dynamics, max-normalized trajectories of the 1000 most abundant clonotypes were examined with PCA combined with hierarchical clustering. Each responding clone was given a CD4 or CD8 phenotype based on the CD4+ and CD8+ repertoires, which had been sequenced separately. Through fastp at Q25 and MiXCR, TCRdb rebuilt clones from the public reads, retaining in-frame beta chains. Each CDR3 protein gets just one entry, which takes the most common genes and DNA from the rows behind it. The V and J calls follow TCRdb's processing rather than the paper's. Here the sample has 210,000 or so distinct CDR3 sequences; 15% to 20% occur a single time. Roughly 2.4% of the sample goes to the ten largest clones.

V ends up 6 bases short and J 6 bases short, with an unmatched junction base count of 8. The CDR3 sequence holds 14 residues, the cysteine and phenylalanine included. The retained sequence is limited to the CDR3, 42 bases, with the frame set at the first base. Via the germline V gene (reference sequence), CDR1 is MNHEY and CDR2 SMNVEV. PBMCs were isolated by Ficoll-Paque density gradient centrifugation. Sequencing was performed on PBMCs or a T cell subset sorted from them (not recorded which). This chain joins TRBV27 to TRBJ2-1, and TRBD1 matches 7 of the central bases. This sequence was found in an adult woman who had mild COVID-19 (a few samples of this study predate the infection). The sample titles of this study are shuffled in the database, so cell type and time point are left out; the donor was told from shared clones. For the CDR3, the sequence is CASRQGRVVNEQFF. DNA sequence: TGTGCCAGCAGACAGGGGAGAGTTGTCAATGAGCAGTTCTTC.